This TCR beta chain was found in a study of synovial regulatory T cells in juvenile arthritis (dated by TCRdb to between 2015 and 2017). Broadly, across the study: Among sequenced patients, a few were therapy-naive, one received methotrexate plus infliximab, several received methotrexate, and one had no treatment information. Effector T cell subsets were also sequenced in this cohort for comparisons, but the Treg dataset alone covers only blood and synovial fluid Treg cells. The TCR repertoire comparisons covered Treg and Teff subsets from about 11 JIA patients with active disease. TCRbeta CDR3 repertoires of blood iaTreg cells, other blood Treg cells and synovial fluid Treg cells from matched patient samples were compared in the study. Paper-wide results and their limitations: TCR diversity was lower in blood iaTreg cells than in other blood Treg cells, which is consistent with antigen-driven expansion. Across patients, iaTreg TCR repertoires were largely private and overlapped partially with synovial Teff repertoires and blood CPL repertoires. Synovial Treg cells shared more CDR3 sequences with iaTreg cells than with other blood Treg cells; Chao-Jaccard similarity confirmed closer relation.

TCR repertoires were obtained from 11 juvenile idiopathic arthritis patients with active disease who had not reached inactive disease, of whom 3 were polyarticular and 8 were oligoarticular. A median age of nearly 12 years (range about 2.1-25) and a median disease duration of around seven years (range 0.2-19.1) were recorded for the TCR-sequenced patients. The samples for TCR repertoire analysis were obtained at two Italian centres. Peripheral blood mononuclear cells were isolated using a Histopaque-1077 density gradient and were cryopreserved in approximately 90% FCS with approximately 10% DMSO. Comments on this clone: Its antigen specificity is not known.

The CDR3 runs 15 amino acids, cysteine and phenylalanine included. The protein alone is recorded here. Reading the germline V gene gives CDR1 MDHEN and CDR2 SYDVKM. The library was produced with the immunoSEQ multiplex PCR assay. TCRbeta CDR3 sequencing was performed by Adaptive Biotechnologies. The paper's data handling went like this. Repertoire similarity was assessed using the Chao-modified Jaccard index and the median clonotype overlap from 200 random subsamples at equal sample size. Similarity analyses were performed using either productive nucleotide sequences or in silico-translated amino acid sequences. Hierarchical clustering with single linkage and t-SNE based on Chao-modified Jaccard distances were applied for the comparison of repertoires. Repertoire diversity was assessed with the Renyi index over a range of alpha values after the sample sizes were normalised. In its TCRdb copy, this immuneACCESS table keeps in-frame sequences only and misses some clones. Where compared with another copy, unresolved V genes explain less than half of these, and the others have no known cause. For V, J and clone size, that table is used; D and trimming come from the DNA. The record for this sample contains just under 10,000 clones. The ten largest clones take up 0.85% to 1.2% of the sample.

Sequencing was done on a sample of Treg cells from blood. The cell subset or site label, as the study defines it: remaining (HLA-DR-negative) circulating blood Treg cells. The sequence is built from TRBV28 and TRBJ2-1; TCRdb lists TRBD2, though no DNA is available to test this call. This sequence originates from a donor aged 2 to 35 with juvenile idiopathic arthritis. The CDR3 protein sequence reads: CASRAGIRRFDEQFF.